The rows below give T cell receptor beta chains drawn from one sample of a study of blood T cell repertoires in COVID-19. The repertoire was sequenced with immunoSEQ multiplex PCR; TCRdb's copy has only in-frame clones and lacks some. This table has 160,000 or so clones, more than 75% appearing once. The sequencing input was peripheral blood. The receptors were gathered from a woman between 65 and 79 years old with acute or convalescent COVID-19. Each CDR3 is given with its conserved first and last residue.

TRBV19	TRBJ1-1	CASTILGARTEAFF
TRBV3-1/TRBV3-2	TRBJ2-5	CASSLAAGIQETQYF
TRBV24-1	TRBJ2-7	CATSRTGPFSYEQYF
TRBV5-1	TRBJ2-3	CASSSRPTGDTQYF
TRBV6-1	TRBJ2-1	CASSEPSGGRYNEQFF
TRBV2	TRBJ1-6	CASSATGELAPLHF
TRBV7-9	TRBJ2-1	CASSPGLAGSSYNEQFF
TRBV5-1	TRBJ1-2	CASSFHRDDGYTF
TRBV27	TRBJ1-6	CASSLKGNSPLHF
TRBV20-1	TRBJ2-7	CSAASVYEQYF
TRBV9	TRBJ2-3	CASSDPGFSTDTQYF
TRBV4-3	TRBJ1-2	CASSQDLRSGYGYTF
TRBV19	TRBJ2-7	CASSAGLAGGLYEQYF
TRBV5-1	TRBJ1-1	CASTFNPGNTEAFF
TRBV4-3	TRBJ1-1	CASSLTPTSEAFF
TRBV27	TRBJ1-6	CASSTWEGGRSSPLHF
TRBV6-2/TRBV6-3	TRBJ1-4	CASSYGYSGATNEKLFF
TRBV6-5	TRBJ1-3	CASSSGRGAGNTIYF
TRBV4-1	TRBJ2-7	CASSQDSTGLAASYEQYF
TRBV5-1	TRBJ2-3	CASSFSGGRTDTQYF
TRBV11-2	TRBJ2-5	CASSLQGVGTVIQYF
TRBV18	TRBJ2-7	CASSPPLGVYEQYF
TRBV4-1	TRBJ1-1	CASSQLQGAVSEAFF
TRBV2	TRBJ1-5	CASSEETGNNQPQHF
TRBV27	TRBJ2-1	CASSLGRESNEQFF
TRBV19	TRBJ1-1	CASSSLDRGVTEAFF
TRBV7-9	TRBJ1-3	CASSSLLGQWGNTIYF
TRBV27	TRBJ2-7	CASSYMGTSLYEQYF
TRBV6-1	TRBJ1-2	CASSEIQGNGYTF
TRBV3-1/TRBV3-2	TRBJ1-2	CASSQPGQTYYGYTF
TRBV5-1	TRBJ2-3	CASSLGARTDTQYF
TRBV19	TRBJ1-5	CASSIRGFQPQHF
TRBV28	TRBJ1-2	CASKGQGGWYGYTF
TRBV6-5	TRBJ2-2	CASSYGTSSGELFF
TRBV6-2/TRBV6-3	TRBJ1-1	CASSDPTVGDTEAFF
TRBV2	TRBJ1-1	CASTVSMNTEAFF
TRBV6-2/TRBV6-3	TRBJ1-6	CASSYRRDNSPLHF
TRBV19	TRBJ2-3	CASSFSPGADTQYF
TRBV7-9	TRBJ1-5	CASSLTGGPNQPQHF
TRBV19	TRBJ1-2	CASSMSRQGSYGYTF
TRBV28	TRBJ2-7	CASSDIGLAGVTYEQYF
TRBV2	TRBJ1-5	CASSDQGDQPQHF
TRBV6-5	TRBJ2-7	CASTRTGVEQYF
TRBV5-4	TRBJ1-4	CASSLVGDNEKLFF
TRBV7-9	TRBJ1-3	CASSFGFLTGNTIYF
TRBV7-9	TRBJ1-3	CASRNVRDRDKFTGNTIYF